These 14 T cell receptor beta chains were sequenced from one sample in a study of cytomegalovirus exposure and HLA in healthy donors (dated by TCRdb to about 2017). Library preparation used the immunoSEQ multiplex PCR assay. For the multiplex PCR, a mixture combining 60 forward primers for TCR Vbeta segments and 13 reverse primers for TCR Jbeta segments was used. TCRdb stores this immuneACCESS table with in-frame sequences only. Part of the clones is absent; in the studies checked, under half of the shortfall reflects unresolved V genes, and no reason is known for the rest. In all, the sample holds approximately 170,000 clones, and around 77% of those were seen once. The top ten constitute roughly 1.6% of the sample. The sample comprised PBMCs. Receptors were obtained from a woman aged 18 to 35 in good health and CMV-seronegative.

V and J are TRBV29-1 and TRBJ2-2; D remains ambiguous. V lost 2 bases and J lost 5, with 15 bases in between. Per germline, CDR1 SQVTM and CDR2 ANQGSEA. The CDR3 loop spans 15 amino acids. The CDR3 here is CSVESLEHKTGELFF. CDR3 nucleotide sequence: TGCAGCGTTGAATCCCTAGAGCATAAGACCGGGGAGCTGTTTTTT.

A few counts support this clone. The chain couples TRBV5-1 to TRBJ2-4; D gene ambiguous. This CDR3 comprises 15 residues. Trimming took off 4 bases at V and 1 base at J, with 12 bases between the two ends. Germline CDR1 reads SGHRS; CDR2 reads YFSETQ. Here the CDR3 reads CASSLGGNAKNIQYF. The CDR3 DNA follows: TGCGCCAGCAGCCTAGGTGGTAACGCCAAAAACATTCAGTACTTC.

CDR3 region: CASTEPGQGAYEQYF. The CDR3 bases are TGCGCCAGCACCGAACCGGGACAGGGGGCTTACGAGCAGTACTTC. This chain connects TRBV5-1 to TRBJ2-7; 12 nucleotides line up with TRBD1. The CDR3 spans 15 residues. Germline-derived CDR1 and CDR2 are SGHRS and YFSETQ. V shed 6 bases, J shed 4 bases, and the junction held 8 bases outside the gene matches.

This chain joins TRBV29-1 and TRBJ1-1; D not resolved. The CDR3 has 14 amino acids. Trimming shortened V by 3 bases and J by 0 bases, and 11 bases separated the two germline ends. CDR1 is SQVTM and CDR2 is ANQGSEA in the germline V gene. This CDR3 is CSVEVSYLNTEAFF. The CDR3 region has the DNA TGCAGCGTTGAGGTCTCCTATTTGAACACTGAAGCTTTCTTT.

The chain uses TRBV9 and TRBJ2-7; TRBD1 aligns across 9 bases. Germline V gives CDR1 SGDLS, CDR2 YYNGEE. V was clipped by 0 bases and J by 4 bases; unmatched bases: 2. The CDR3 covers 14 residues. CDR3: CASSVGGTGYEQYF. The CDR3 nucleotides read TGTGCCAGCAGCGTAGGGGGGACAGGGTACGAGCAGTACTTC.

The rearrangement joins TRBV15 to TRBJ1-1; 8 bases align to TRBD1. Germline CDR1 reads LNHNV; CDR2 reads YYDKDF (reference sequence). The CDR3 consists of 17 residues. After removal of 1 base from V and 3 bases from J, the junction contained 10 bases not matched to a gene. The CDR3 nucleotides read TGTGCCACCAGCAGAGGGGACAGGAGTTTCCTGCACACTGAAGCTTTCTTT. Protein product: CATSRGDRSFLHTEAFF.

The rearrangement links TRBV29-1 to TRBJ2-7, with 7 nucleotides matching TRBD1. This CDR3 region has 14 residues. The germline gives CDR1 SQVTM, CDR2 ANQGSEA. V was clipped by 4 bases and J by 6 bases; unmatched bases: 12. The CDR3: CSVVVSGGWVEQYF. CDR3 sequence (DNA): TGCAGCGTTGTTGTTTCAGGGGGTTGGGTCGAGCAGTACTTC.

The chain joins TRBV19 to TRBJ2-1; tentative D call: TRBD1 (6 bases). Germline lookup yields CDR1 LNHDA and CDR2 SQIVND (reference sequence). Trimming removed 3 bases at V and 4 bases at J, with 10 bases between. The CDR3 has 14 residues. CDR3 amino acids: CASSIRGRYNEQFF. The CDR3 DNA sequence: TGTGCCAGTAGTATCAGGGGACGATACAATGAGCAGTTCTTC.

The rearrangement links TRBV11-2 to TRBJ2-3; tentatively, D is TRBD1 (6 bases). V lost 5 bases to trimming and J lost 3 bases, with 9 bases between them. The length of the CDR3 is 13 residues. Per germline, CDR1 SGHAT and CDR2 FQNNGV. CDR3 sequence (DNA): TGTGCCAGCAGCCCCGGGACAACAGATACGCAGTATTTT. Translating gives CASSPGTTDTQYF.

The genes are TRBV6-1 and TRBJ2-7, with D perhaps matching TRBD1 (5 bases). Germline V gene lookup returns CDR1 MNHNS and CDR2 SASEGT. V was cut by 4 bases and J by 0 bases, with 13 bases left in between. The CDR3 consists of 15 residues. CDR3 amino acids: CASSVQGADSYEQYF. The CDR3 DNA reads TGTGCCAGCAGTGTTCAAGGGGCCGACTCCTACGAGCAGTACTTC.

V is TRBV6-1 and J is TRBJ2-5, with a weak D call TRBD2 (5 bases). Trimming took off 4 bases at V and 7 bases at J, with 13 bases between the two ends. CDR1 and CDR2 (germline): MNHNS, SASEGT. The length of the CDR3 is 13 residues. CDR3 in amino acids: CASSALAEGTQYF. The CDR3 DNA is TGTGCCAGCAGTGCCCTAGCCGAGGGGACCCAGTACTTC.

V usage is TRBV4-1 and J usage is TRBJ2-1; the D gene is possibly TRBD2 (6 bases). Germline loops: CDR1 MGHRA, CDR2 YSYEKL. The CDR3 covers 14 residues. Trimming stripped 8 bases from V and 7 bases from J, with 18 bases between. The CDR3 DNA is TGCGCCAGCGGTGAGGCTAGCGATGAAAATGAGCAGTTCTTC. This gives the protein CASGEASDENEQFF.

The rearrangement joins TRBV5-1 to TRBJ2-7; TRBD1 aligns across 9 bases. Per the germline V gene, CDR1 is SGHRS and CDR2 is YFSETQ. The CDR3 spans 16 residues. With V trimmed by 3 bases and J by 7 bases, 14 bases remained unmatched. CDR3 DNA sequence: TGCGCCAGCAGCTCTAATTCCGGGACAGGGACGAGGGAGCAGTACTTC. It specifies CASSSNSGTGTREQYF.

The rearrangement uses TRBV5-4 and TRBJ2-5; 11 bases line up with TRBD1. After removal of 6 bases from V and 0 bases from J, the junction contained 4 bases not matched to a gene. Germline V gene data show CDR1 as SGHNT and CDR2 as YYREEE (reference sequence). This CDR3 contains 15 residues. The CDR3 DNA sequence: TGTGCCAGCACCGGGGACAGGGGGTACCAAGAGACCCAGTACTTC. Its translation is CASTGDRGYQETQYF.